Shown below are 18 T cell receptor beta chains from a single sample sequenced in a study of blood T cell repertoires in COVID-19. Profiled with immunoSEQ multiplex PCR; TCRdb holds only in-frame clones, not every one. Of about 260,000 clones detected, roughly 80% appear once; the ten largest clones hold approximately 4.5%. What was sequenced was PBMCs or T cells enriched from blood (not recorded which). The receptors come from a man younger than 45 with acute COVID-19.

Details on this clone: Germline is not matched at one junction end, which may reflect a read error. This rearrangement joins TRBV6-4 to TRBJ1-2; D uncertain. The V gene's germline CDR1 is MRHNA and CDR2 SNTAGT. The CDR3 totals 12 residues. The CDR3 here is CASRDYSNGYTF. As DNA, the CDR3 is TGTGCCAGCAGAGACTACAGCAATGGCTACACCTTC.

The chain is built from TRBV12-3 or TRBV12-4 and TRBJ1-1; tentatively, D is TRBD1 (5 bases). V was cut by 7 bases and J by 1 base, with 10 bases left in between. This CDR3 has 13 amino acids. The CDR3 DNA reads TGTGCCAGCAACCTCCAGGGGAACACTGAAGCTTTCTTT. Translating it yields CASNLQGNTEAFF.

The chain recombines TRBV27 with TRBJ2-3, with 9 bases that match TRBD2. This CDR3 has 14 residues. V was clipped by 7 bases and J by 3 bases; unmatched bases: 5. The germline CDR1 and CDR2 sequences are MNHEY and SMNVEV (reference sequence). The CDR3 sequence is CASTTSGRTDTQYF. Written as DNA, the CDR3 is TGTGCCAGCACCACTAGCGGGCGTACAGATACGCAGTATTTT.

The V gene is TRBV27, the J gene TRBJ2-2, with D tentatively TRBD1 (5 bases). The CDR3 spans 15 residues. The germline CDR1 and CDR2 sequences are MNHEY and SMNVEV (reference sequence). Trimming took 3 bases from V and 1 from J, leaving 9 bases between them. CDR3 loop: CASSFRGQNTGELFF. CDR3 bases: TGTGCCAGCAGTTTCCGCGGACAGAACACCGGGGAGCTGTTTTTT.

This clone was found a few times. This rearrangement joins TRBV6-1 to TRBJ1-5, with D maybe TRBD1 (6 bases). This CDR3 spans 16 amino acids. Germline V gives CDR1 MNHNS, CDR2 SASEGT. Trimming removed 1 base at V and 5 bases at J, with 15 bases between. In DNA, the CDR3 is TGTGCCAGCAGTGAAGAACCTACAGGGTTGGATCAGCCCCAGCATTTT. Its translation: CASSEEPTGLDQPQHF.

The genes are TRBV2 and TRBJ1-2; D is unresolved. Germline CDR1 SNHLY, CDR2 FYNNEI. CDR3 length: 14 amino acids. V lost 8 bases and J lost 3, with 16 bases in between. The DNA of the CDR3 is TGTGCCAGCGAGGACGGACTCTTTGACTATGGCTACACCTTC. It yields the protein CASEDGLFDYGYTF.

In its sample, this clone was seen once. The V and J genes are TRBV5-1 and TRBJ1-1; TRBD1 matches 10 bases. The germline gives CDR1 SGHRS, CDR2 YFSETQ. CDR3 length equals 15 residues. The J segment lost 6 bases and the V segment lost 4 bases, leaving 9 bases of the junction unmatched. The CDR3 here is CASSSRQGAISEAFF. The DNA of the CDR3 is TGCGCCAGCAGCAGCCGACAGGGGGCTATTTCTGAAGCTTTCTTT.

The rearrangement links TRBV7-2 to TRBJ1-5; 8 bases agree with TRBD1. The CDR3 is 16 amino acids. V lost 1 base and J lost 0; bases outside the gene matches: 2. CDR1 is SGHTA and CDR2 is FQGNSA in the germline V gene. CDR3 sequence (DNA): TGTGCCAGCAGCTTAGGGACAGGGAATAGCAATCAGCCCCAGCATTTT. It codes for CASSLGTGNSNQPQHF.

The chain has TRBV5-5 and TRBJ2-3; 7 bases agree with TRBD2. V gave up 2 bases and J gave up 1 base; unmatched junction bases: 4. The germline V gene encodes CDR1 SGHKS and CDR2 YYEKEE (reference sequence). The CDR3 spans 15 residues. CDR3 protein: CASSFRTSGTDTQYF. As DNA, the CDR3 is TGTGCCAGCAGCTTCCGGACTAGTGGCACAGATACGCAGTATTTT.

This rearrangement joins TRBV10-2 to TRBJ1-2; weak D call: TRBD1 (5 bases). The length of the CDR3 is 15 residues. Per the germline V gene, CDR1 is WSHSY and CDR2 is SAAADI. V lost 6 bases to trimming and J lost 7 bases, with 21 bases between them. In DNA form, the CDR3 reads TGCGCCAGCAGCGAGGCTCCGGGGGAACTTTTTGGCTACACCTTC. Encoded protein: CASSEAPGELFGYTF.

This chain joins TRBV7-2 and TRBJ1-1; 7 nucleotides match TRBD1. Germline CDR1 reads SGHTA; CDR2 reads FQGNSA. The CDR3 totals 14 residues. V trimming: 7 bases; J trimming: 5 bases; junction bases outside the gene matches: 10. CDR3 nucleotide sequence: TGTGCCAGCAAACCGGACAGGTGGGGTACTGAAGCTTTCTTT. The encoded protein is CASKPDRWGTEAFF.

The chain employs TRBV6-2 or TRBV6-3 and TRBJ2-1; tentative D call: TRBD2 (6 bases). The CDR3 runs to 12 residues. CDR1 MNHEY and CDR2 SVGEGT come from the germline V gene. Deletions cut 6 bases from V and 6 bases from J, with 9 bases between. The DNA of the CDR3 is TGTGCCAGCAGCGAGACTAGCAATGAGCAGTTCTTC. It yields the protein CASSETSNEQFF.

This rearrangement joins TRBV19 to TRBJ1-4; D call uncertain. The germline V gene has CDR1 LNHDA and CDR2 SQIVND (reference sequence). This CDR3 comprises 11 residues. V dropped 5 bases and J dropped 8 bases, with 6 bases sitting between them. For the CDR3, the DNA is TGTGCCAGTAGTTTGGCCGAAAAACTGTTTTTT. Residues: CASSLAEKLFF.

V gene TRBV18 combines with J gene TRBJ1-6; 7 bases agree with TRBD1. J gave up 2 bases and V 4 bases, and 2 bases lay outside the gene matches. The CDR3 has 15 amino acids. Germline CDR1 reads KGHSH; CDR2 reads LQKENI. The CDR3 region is CASSLQGTYNSPLHF. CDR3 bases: TGTGCCAGCTCACTACAGGGGACCTATAATTCACCCCTCCACTTT. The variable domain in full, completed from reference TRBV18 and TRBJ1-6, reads NAGVMQNPRHLVRRRGQEARLRCSPMKGHSHVYWYRQLPEEGLKFMVYLQKENIIDESGMPKERFSAEFPKEGPSILRIQQVVRGDSAAYFCASSLQGTYNSPLHFGNGTRLTVT.

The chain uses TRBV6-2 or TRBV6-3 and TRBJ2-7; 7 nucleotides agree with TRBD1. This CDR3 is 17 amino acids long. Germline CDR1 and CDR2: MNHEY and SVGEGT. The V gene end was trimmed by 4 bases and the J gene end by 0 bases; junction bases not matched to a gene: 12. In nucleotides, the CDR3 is TGTGCCAGCAGTTCCTCCCGAACAGGGGTTTTCTCCTACGAGCAGTACGTC. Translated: CASSSSRTGVFSYEQYV.

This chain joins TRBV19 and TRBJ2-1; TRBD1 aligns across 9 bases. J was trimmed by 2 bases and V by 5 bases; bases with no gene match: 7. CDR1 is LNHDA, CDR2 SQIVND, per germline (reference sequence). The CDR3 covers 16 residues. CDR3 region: CASSGTGGKAYNEQFF. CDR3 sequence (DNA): TGTGCCAGTAGTGGTACAGGGGGCAAGGCCTACAATGAGCAGTTCTTC.

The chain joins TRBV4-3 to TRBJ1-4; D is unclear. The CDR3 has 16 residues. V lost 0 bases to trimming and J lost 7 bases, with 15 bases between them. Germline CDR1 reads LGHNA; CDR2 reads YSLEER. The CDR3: CASSQEGGVGGEKLFF. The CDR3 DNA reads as TGCGCCAGCAGCCAAGAAGGTGGGGTCGGAGGTGAAAAACTGTTTTTT.

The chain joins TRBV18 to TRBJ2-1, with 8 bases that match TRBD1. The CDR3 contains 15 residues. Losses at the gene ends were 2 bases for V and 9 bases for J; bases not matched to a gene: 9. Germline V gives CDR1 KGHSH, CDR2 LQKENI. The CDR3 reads CASSPKAGGSGEQFF. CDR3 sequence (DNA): TGTGCCAGCTCACCAAAGGCAGGGGGCTCTGGTGAGCAGTTCTTC.